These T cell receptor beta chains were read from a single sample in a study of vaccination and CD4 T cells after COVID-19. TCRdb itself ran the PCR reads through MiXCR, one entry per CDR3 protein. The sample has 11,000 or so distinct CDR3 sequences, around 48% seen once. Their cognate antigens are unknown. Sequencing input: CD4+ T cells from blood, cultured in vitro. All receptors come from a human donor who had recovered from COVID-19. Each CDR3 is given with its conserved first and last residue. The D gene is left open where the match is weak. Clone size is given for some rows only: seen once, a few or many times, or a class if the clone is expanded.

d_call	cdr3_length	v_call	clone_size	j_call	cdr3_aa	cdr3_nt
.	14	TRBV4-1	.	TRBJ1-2	CASSQDAGIYGYTF	TGCGCCAGCAGCCAAGATGCAGGGATCTATGGCTACACCTTC
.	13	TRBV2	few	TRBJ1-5	CASNGGSNQPQHF	TGTGCCAGCAATGGGGGTAGCAATCAGCCCCAGCATTTT
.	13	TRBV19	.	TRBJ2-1	CASSRVGANEQFF	TGTGCCAGTAGTAGGGTGGGCGCCAATGAGCAGTTCTTC
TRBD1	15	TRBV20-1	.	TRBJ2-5	CSARAGDRVDGTQYF	TGCAGTGCTAGAGCCGGGGACAGGGTGGACGGGACCCAGTACTTC
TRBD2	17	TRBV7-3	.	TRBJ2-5	CASSLGTSGRMGETQYF	TGTGCCAGCAGCTTGGGGACTAGCGGGAGAATGGGGGAGACCCAGTACTTC
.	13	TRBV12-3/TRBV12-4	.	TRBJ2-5	CASSFGSQETQYF	TGTGCCAGCAGTTTTGGCAGCCAGGAGACCCAGTACTTC
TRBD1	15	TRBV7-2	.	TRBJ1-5	CASSSQGRNNQPQHF	TGTGCCAGCAGCTCACAGGGGCGAAACAATCAGCCCCAGCATTTT
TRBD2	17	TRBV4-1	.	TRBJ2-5	CASSQVPLAGGLETQYF	TGCGCCAGCAGCCAAGTCCCACTAGCGGGAGGGTTGGAGACCCAGTACTTC
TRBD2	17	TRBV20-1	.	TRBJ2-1	CSARDPQLAGFYNEQFF	TGCAGTGCTAGAGATCCCCAGTTAGCGGGATTCTACAATGAGCAGTTCTTC
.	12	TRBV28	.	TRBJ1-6	CASSYGNSPLNF	TGTGCCAGCAGTTACGGTAATTCACCCCTCAACTTT